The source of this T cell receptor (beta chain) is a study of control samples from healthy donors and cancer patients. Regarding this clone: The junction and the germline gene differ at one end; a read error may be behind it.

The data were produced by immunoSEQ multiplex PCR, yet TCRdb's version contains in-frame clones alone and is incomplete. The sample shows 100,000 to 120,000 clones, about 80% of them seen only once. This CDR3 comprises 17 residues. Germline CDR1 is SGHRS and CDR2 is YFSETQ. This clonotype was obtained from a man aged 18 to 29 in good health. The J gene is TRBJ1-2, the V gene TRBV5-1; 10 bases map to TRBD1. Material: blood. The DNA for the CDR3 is TGCGCCAGCACCTTGGGGGGACAGGGGATAAATGACTATGGCTACACCTTC. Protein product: CASTLGGQGINDYGYTF. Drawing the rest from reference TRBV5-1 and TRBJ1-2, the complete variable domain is KAGVTQTPRYLIKTRGQQVTLSCSPISGHRSVSWYQQTPGQGLQFLFEYFSETQRNKGNFPGRFSGRQFSNSRSEMNVSTLELGDSALYLCASTLGGQGINDYGYTFGSGTRLTVV.